These T cell receptor beta chains were read from a single sample in a study of cytomegalovirus exposure and HLA in healthy donors. Profiled with immunoSEQ multiplex PCR; TCRdb holds only in-frame clones, not every one. Of 80,000 to 100,000 clones listed, roughly four fifths are singletons. The sequencing sample was made of PBMCs. These TCRs come from a man aged 35 to 55 in good health and CMV-seropositive. Both conserved end residues are part of each CDR3. The D gene is left open where the match is weak. Some rows have no size entry. The others give once, few or many, or a class for an expanded clone.

TRBJ1-5 NA TRBV7-9 17 NA CASSLAGSGSGNQPQHF TGTGCCAGCAGCTTAGCGGGATCGGGGTCGGGCAATCAGCCCCAGCATTTT
TRBJ2-7 TRBD2 TRBV11-3 16 NA CASSKGGVGVFGEQYF TGTGCCAGCAGCAAGGGAGGGGTGGGGGTGTTTGGCGAGCAGTACTTC
TRBJ1-4 NA TRBV11-2 18 NA CASSLGLGSPRASEKLFF TGTGCCAGCAGCCTTGGACTAGGGTCCCCTAGGGCTAGTGAAAAACTGTTTTTT
TRBJ1-4 TRBD1 TRBV4-1 14 NA CASSHDRGLEKLFF TGCGCCAGCAGCCATGACAGGGGATTAGAAAAACTGTTTTTT
TRBJ1-2 TRBD1 TRBV28 16 NA CASSYPTGGRGYGYTF TGTGCCAGCAGTTACCCGACAGGGGGCCGGGGCTATGGCTACACCTTC
TRBJ1-5 NA TRBV28 12 NA CASNRGNQPQHF TGTGCCAGCAACAGGGGCAATCAGCCCCAGCATTTT
TRBJ2-7 TRBD2 TRBV5-4 17 NA CASSSWRAGVGLGEQYF TGTGCCAGCAGCAGCTGGAGGGCGGGAGTGGGGTTAGGCGAGCAGTACTTC
TRBJ2-3 TRBD2 TRBV5-1 15 NA CASSLTSGGTDTQYF TGCGCCAGCAGCCTGACTAGCGGGGGCACAGATACGCAGTATTTT
TRBJ1-1 TRBD1 TRBV29-1 14 NA CSARKTGSGTEAFF TGCAGCGCCAGAAAGACAGGGTCGGGGACTGAAGCTTTCTTT
TRBJ1-2 NA TRBV7-9 14 NA CASSLGTRKHGYTF TGTGCCAGCAGCTTAGGAACGCGAAAACATGGCTACACCTTC
TRBJ2-1 NA TRBV5-1 13 NA CASSPRSYNEQFF TGCGCCAGCAGCCCAAGGAGTTACAATGAGCAGTTCTTC
TRBJ1-5 TRBD1 TRBV7-8 16 NA CASSLVRGFSNQPQHF TGTGCCAGCAGCTTAGTCAGGGGGTTTAGCAATCAGCCCCAGCATTTT
TRBJ2-1 TRBD2 TRBV5-5 15 NA CASSTGLGLTNEQFF TGTGCCAGCAGCACCGGACTAGGGCTTACAAATGAGCAGTTCTTC
TRBJ2-1 TRBD2 TRBV11-3 19 NA CASSLDGTSGALSYNEQFF TGTGCCAGCAGCTTAGATGGGACTAGCGGGGCACTCTCCTACAATGAGCAGTTCTTC
TRBJ1-2 TRBD1 TRBV10-1 13 NA CASSPYPGGGYTF TGCGCCAGCAGTCCCTACCCAGGGGGCGGCTACACCTTC
TRBJ2-3 TRBD2 TRBV9 15 NA CASSVAGRGADTQYF TGTGCCAGCAGCGTAGCTGGCCGGGGGGCAGATACGCAGTATTTT
TRBJ2-1 TRBD1 TRBV9 16 NA CASSVEGQGAYNEQFF TGTGCCAGCAGCGTAGAGGGACAGGGGGCCTACAATGAGCAGTTCTTC
TRBJ2-7 TRBD1 TRBV19 14 NA CASSPGQASYEQYF TGTGCCAGTAGTCCGGGACAGGCCAGCTACGAGCAGTACTTC
TRBJ1-2 TRBD1 TRBV7-2 16 NA CASSSRQGAVVHGYTF TGTGCCAGCAGCTCTCGACAGGGGGCGGTTGTTCATGGCTACACCTTC
TRBJ2-3 TRBD2 TRBV6-4 13 NA CASAAGSGDTQYF TGTGCCAGCGCGGCGGGTAGCGGGGATACGCAGTATTTT
TRBJ1-1 NA TRBV11-3 13 NA CASSASGATEAFF TGTGCCAGCAGCGCCTCAGGGGCCACTGAAGCTTTCTTT
TRBJ1-5 TRBD1 TRBV18 16 once CASSHGTGIINQPQHF TGTGCCAGCTCACACGGGACAGGTATTATCAATCAGCCCCAGCATTTT
TRBJ2-3 NA TRBV11-2 17 few CASSLGMGGKGTDTQYF TGTGCCAGCAGCTTAGGGATGGGCGGGAAGGGCACAGATACGCAGTATTTT
TRBJ2-1 TRBD2 TRBV5-1 16 NA CASSSKAGGPNNEQFF TGCGCCAGCAGCTCGAAAGCGGGGGGGCCGAACAATGAGCAGTTCTTC
TRBJ1-3 NA TRBV2 16 NA CASSDGQGNSGNTIYF TGTGCCAGCAGTGATGGGCAGGGCAACTCTGGAAACACCATATATTTT
TRBJ1-6 NA TRBV19 14 NA CASSISQGNSPLHF TGTGCCAGTAGTATATCACAGGGTAATTCACCCCTCCACTTT
TRBJ2-7 NA TRBV5-6 15 NA CASSLGARSFGEQYF TGTGCCAGCAGCTTGGGGGCCCGGTCATTCGGCGAGCAGTACTTC
TRBJ1-1 TRBD1 TRBV18 13 NA CASSRQGNTEAFF TGTGCCAGCTCCCGACAGGGGAACACTGAAGCTTTCTTT
TRBJ2-3 NA TRBV5-1 14 NA CASSYTSSTDTQYF TGCGCCAGCAGCTACACCTCTAGCACAGATACGCAGTATTTT
TRBJ2-2 TRBD2 TRBV11-3 14 NA CASSLAGETGELFF TGTGCCAGCAGCCTAGCGGGAGAGACCGGGGAGCTGTTTTTT
TRBJ1-1 NA TRBV6-1 14 once CASSEVAGAGEAFF TGTGCCAGCAGTGAAGTAGCAGGGGCTGGTGAAGCTTTCTTT
TRBJ1-2 NA TRBV20-1 11 NA CSARNSYGYTF TGCAGTGCTAGGAACAGCTATGGCTACACCTTC
TRBJ1-2 NA TRBV30 16 NA CAWSEDTIRGNYGYTF TGTGCCTGGAGCGAAGACACTATTAGGGGTAACTATGGCTACACCTTC
TRBJ1-2 NA TRBV27 13 NA CASSFRGMNGYTF TGTGCCAGCAGTTTCCGAGGGATGAATGGCTACACCTTC
TRBJ2-1 TRBD2 TRBV30 12 NA CAWQRGYNEQFF TGTGCCTGGCAGCGGGGGTACAATGAGCAGTTCTTC
TRBJ2-5 TRBD1 TRBV18 15 NA CASSVSTGDLGTQYF TGTGCCAGCTCGGTTTCGACAGGGGACCTAGGGACCCAGTACTTC
TRBJ1-2 NA TRBV28 14 NA CASSSIWTAAGYTF TGTGCCAGCAGTTCCATATGGACAGCAGCGGGCTACACCTTC
TRBJ1-5 TRBD1 TRBV28 16 NA CASSPPGQGGNQPQHF TGTGCCAGCAGTCCCCCGGGACAGGGAGGCAATCAGCCCCAGCATTTT
TRBJ2-1 NA TRBV5-5 17 NA CASSLIALLSSYNEQFF TGTGCCAGCAGCTTGATCGCCCTCCTCAGCTCCTACAATGAGCAGTTCTTC
TRBJ2-7 NA TRBV10-2 15 NA CASSEWSTSSYEQYF TGCGCCAGCAGTGAATGGAGTACGAGCTCCTACGAGCAGTACTTC
TRBJ2-7 NA TRBV30 13 NA CASLYSTSYEQYF TGTGCCTCCCTTTACAGTACCTCCTACGAGCAGTACTTC
TRBJ2-7 TRBD2 TRBV5-1 13 NA CASSISGSYEQYF TGCGCCAGCTCGATTAGCGGGAGTTACGAGCAGTACTTC
TRBJ1-6 NA TRBV28 19 once CASSPNVDSRSSYNSPLHF TGTGCCAGCAGTCCAAACGTCGACAGCAGAAGCTCCTATAATTCACCCCTCCACTTT
TRBJ2-7 NA TRBV6-5 14 NA CASSYSGQSYEQYF TGTGCCAGCAGTTACTCCGGACAGTCCTACGAGCAGTACTTC
TRBJ2-7 TRBD1 TRBV11-2 15 NA CASSLVSGQDYEQYF TGTGCCAGCAGCTTAGTTTCCGGACAGGACTACGAGCAGTACTTC
TRBJ2-4 TRBD2 TRBV10-3 20 NA CAISDIGLAGGPQAKNIQYF TGTGCCATCAGTGATATTGGGCTAGCGGGAGGGCCACAAGCCAAAAACATTCAGTACTTC
TRBJ1-6 NA TRBV30 13 NA CAWKETYNSPLHF TGTGCCTGGAAGGAGACCTATAATTCACCCCTCCACTTT
TRBJ2-7 TRBD1 TRBV27 14 NA CASSLPGQGYEQYF TGTGCCAGCAGCCTTCCGGGACAGGGCTACGAGCAGTACTTC
TRBJ1-4 TRBD1 TRBV2 17 NA CASSSDRPGQEDEKLFF TGTGCCAGCAGTTCCGACCGACCGGGACAGGAGGACGAAAAACTGTTTTTT
TRBJ1-1 NA TRBV14 14 NA CASSQVGGVTEAFF TGTGCCAGCAGCCAGGTGGGGGGGGTCACTGAAGCTTTCTTT
TRBJ1-5 NA TRBV18 13 NA CASSGERNQPQHF TGTGCCAGCTCAGGGGAGCGTAATCAGCCCCAGCATTTT